Listed below are T cell receptor beta chains from one sample, sequenced in a study of radiotherapy plus CTLA-4 blockade in lung cancer. Libraries were prepared by immunoSEQ multiplex PCR; TCRdb keeps only in-frame clonotypes and omits some of them. The table records 90,000 or so clones, approximately 83% of them present only once. Sequences were derived from peripheral blood, sampled from a patient treated with radiotherapy plus ipilimumab. These TCRs come from a human donor with non-small cell lung cancer who had stable disease on radiotherapy plus ipilimumab. CDR3s include the opening cysteine and the closing phenylalanine or tryptophan. D genes are given only for firm matches.

>TRBJ2-7|TRBV7-2|TRBD2|16
CASSLIGTSGSYEQYF
>TRBJ2-3|TRBV18|-|15
CASSPSGVPTDTQYF
>TRBJ2-7|TRBV27|-|17
CASSLYGGAGPSYEQYF
>TRBJ2-7|TRBV5-1|-|15
CASSPAPTRGYEQYF
>TRBJ2-1|TRBV10-1|TRBD2|15
CASSEGLAGNNEQFF
>TRBJ2-5|TRBV19|TRBD2|14
CASSPRGGQETQYF
>TRBJ1-2|TRBV30|-|12
CAWSGVQGGYTF
>TRBJ1-6|TRBV14|-|15
CASSQDGRGNSPLHF
>TRBJ2-7|TRBV7-9|TRBD1|16
CASSPPSTGKTYEQYF
>TRBJ2-2|TRBV27|-|17
CASSLSTMAGSTGELFF
>TRBJ1-4|TRBV9|-|18
CASSHREGGSLTNEKLFF
>TRBJ1-1|TRBV5-4|-|15
CASSLATGSGTEAFF
>TRBJ1-1|TRBV6-1|TRBD1|14
CASRKQGDGTEAFF
>TRBJ1-1|TRBV7-7|-|13
CASSLTENTEAFF
>TRBJ1-2|TRBV7-8|-|15
CASSSGDGVRYGYTF
>TRBJ1-6|TRBV2|-|15
CASMPVNSYNSPLHF
>TRBJ1-2|TRBV6-1|-|15
CASSEGDGSNYGYTF
>TRBJ2-7|TRBV6-1|TRBD2|15
CASRIGLAGAYEQYF
>TRBJ2-1|TRBV19|-|17
CASSIDGGQGQYNEQFF
>TRBJ1-6|TRBV5-1|-|16
CASSLDQSSYNSPLHF
>TRBJ2-2|TRBV2|-|12
CAAHRNTGELFF
>TRBJ2-2|TRBV14|-|14
CASSQDLGPGELFF
>TRBJ2-6|TRBV6-1|-|15
CATTGLSSGANVLTF
>TRBJ2-2|TRBV6-5|TRBD2|14
CASRQGGGTGELFF
>TRBJ2-1|TRBV5-4|-|14
CASSRTGSDNEQFF
>TRBJ2-7|TRBV30|-|12
CAWSAGGDEQYF
>TRBJ1-1|TRBV18|TRBD1|16
CASSPLVGTANTEAFF
>TRBJ2-2|TRBV7-3|TRBD1|14
CASSGQTGNGELFF
>TRBJ2-2|TRBV5-6|TRBD2|16
CASSLLGGGATGELFF
>TRBJ2-5|TRBV2|-|12
CARNEVGETQYF
>TRBJ2-1|TRBV2|TRBD2|18
CASSERGVSGRGYNEQFF
>TRBJ1-5|TRBV5-1|-|15
CASSLAPGVYQPQHF
>TRBJ1-6|TRBV6-1|-|14
CASSEGGTDSPLHF
>TRBJ2-7|TRBV27|-|11
CASNQGYEQYF
>TRBJ2-7|TRBV5-6|TRBD1|15
CASSKGDRPTYEQYF